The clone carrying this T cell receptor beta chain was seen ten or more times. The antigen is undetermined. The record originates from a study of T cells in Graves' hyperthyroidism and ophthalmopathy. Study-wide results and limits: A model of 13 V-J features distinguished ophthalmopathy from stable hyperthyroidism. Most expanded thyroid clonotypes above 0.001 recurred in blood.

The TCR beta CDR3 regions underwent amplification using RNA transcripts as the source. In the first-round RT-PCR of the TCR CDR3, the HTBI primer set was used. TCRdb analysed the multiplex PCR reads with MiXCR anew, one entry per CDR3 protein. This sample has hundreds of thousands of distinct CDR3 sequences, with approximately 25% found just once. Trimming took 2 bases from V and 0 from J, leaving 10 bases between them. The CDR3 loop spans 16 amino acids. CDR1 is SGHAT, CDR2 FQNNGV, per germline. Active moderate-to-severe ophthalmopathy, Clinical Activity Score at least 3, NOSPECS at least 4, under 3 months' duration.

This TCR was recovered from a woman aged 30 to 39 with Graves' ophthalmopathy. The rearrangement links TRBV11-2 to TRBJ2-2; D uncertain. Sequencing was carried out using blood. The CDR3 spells CASSLLVLTNTGELFF. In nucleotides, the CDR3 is TGTGCCAGCAGCTTATTAGTATTAACGAACACCGGGGAGCTGTTTTTT.